This T cell receptor (beta chain) was observed in a study of tissue T cells after allogeneic stem cell transplantation. CDR3 length: 13 amino acids. V was pared by 4 bases and J by 4 bases, with 2 bases of the junction left unmatched. The V gene's germline CDR1 is SNHLY and CDR2 FYNGKV (reference sequence). Sample time point: mouse harvest day 14 after allogeneic transplant. Tail vein injection delivered 10^7 T-cell-depleted bone marrow cells and 10^6 splenic CD5+ T cells. Tissues came from B6→BALB/c major-mismatch GVHD mice at day 7 or 14. This clone showed up just a few times. The antigen is undetermined. Each gene name is a mouse one. With the read ending 1 residue before the CDR3 end, the germline J gene is used to fill in that end. Study findings and constraints: In patients and mice, blood and spleen missed much of tissue repertoire.

The data were produced by immunoSEQ multiplex PCR, yet TCRdb's version contains in-frame clones alone and is incomplete. There are fewer than 6,000 clones in the sample; around 43% occur only once, and 22% lies in the top ten. Sequenced sample: gut tissue. The receptor was derived from a female BALB/c mouse given C57BL/6 T cells with graft-versus-host disease after an allogeneic hematopoietic cell transplant. The rearrangement uses TRBV3 and TRBJ2-7; 9 nucleotides align to TRBD1. The CDR3 region is CASSWTGEYEQYF. Partial CDR3 DNA: TGTGCCAGCAGCTGGACAGGGGAGTATGAACAGTAC.